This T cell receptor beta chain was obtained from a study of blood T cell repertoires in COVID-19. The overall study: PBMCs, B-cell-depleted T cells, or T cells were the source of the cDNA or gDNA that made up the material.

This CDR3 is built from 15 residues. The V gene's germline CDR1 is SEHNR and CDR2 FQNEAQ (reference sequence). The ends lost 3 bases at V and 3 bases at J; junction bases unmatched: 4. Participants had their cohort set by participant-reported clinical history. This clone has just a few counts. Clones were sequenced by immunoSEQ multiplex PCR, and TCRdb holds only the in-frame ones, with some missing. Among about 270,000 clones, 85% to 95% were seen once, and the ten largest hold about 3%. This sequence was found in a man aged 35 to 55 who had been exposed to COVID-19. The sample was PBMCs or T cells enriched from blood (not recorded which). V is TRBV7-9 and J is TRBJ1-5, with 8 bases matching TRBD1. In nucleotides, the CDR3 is TGTGCCAGCAGCTTGGGGACAGGAGACAATCAGCCCCAGCATTTT. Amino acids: CASSLGTGDNQPQHF.